These 5 T cell receptor beta chains were all obtained from the same sample, sequenced in a study of siplizumab effects on memory and regulatory T cells. Sequenced by immunoSEQ multiplex PCR; TCRdb stores in-frame clones only, minus some. The sample has 60,000 to 80,000 clones; roughly 80% are singletons. The sequencing input was memory CD4+ T cells sorted from blood. The receptors were gathered from a human donor in good health.

The chain employs TRBV10-2 and TRBJ2-1, with 7 positions matching TRBD1. With V trimmed by 7 bases and J by 5 bases, 8 bases remained unmatched. This CDR3 is built from 14 residues. Per germline, CDR1 WSHSY and CDR2 SAAADI. CDR3 sequence reads: CASTNRGGNNEQFF. Here the CDR3 DNA reads TGCGCCAGCACCAACAGGGGCGGAAACAATGAGCAGTTCTTC.

This clone was recorded once. The chain has TRBV18 and TRBJ2-3, with 8 bases lining up with TRBD1. Germline CDR1 KGHSH, CDR2 LQKENI. CDR3 length: 17 amino acids. The ends lost 0 bases at V and 2 bases at J; junction bases unmatched: 7. Here the CDR3 reads CASSPPQGQDFTDTQYF. In DNA form, the CDR3 reads TGTGCCAGCTCACCACCTCAGGGACAGGACTTCACAGATACGCAGTATTTT.

The V and J genes are TRBV16 and TRBJ1-5, with D unclear. V shed 0 bases and J shed 5 bases, with 5 bases lying between them. There are 13 residues in the CDR3. The germline V gene encodes CDR1 KGHSY and CDR2 FQNENV. The CDR3 DNA follows: TGTGCCAGCAGCCAATCTGGGGATCAGCCCCAGCATTTT. Protein sequence: CASSQSGDQPQHF.

This chain links TRBV29-1 with TRBJ1-4; 12 bases match TRBD1. The CDR3 length is 14 residues. J lost 8 bases, V lost 7 bases, and 8 bases had no gene match. Looked up from germline, CDR1 is SQVTM and CDR2 is ANQGSEA. The CDR3 DNA reads as TGCAGCGCCGGGACAGGGGGCGGAGGAGAAAAACTGTTTTTT. It specifies CSAGTGGGGEKLFF. The variable domain in full, completed from reference TRBV29-1 and TRBJ1-4, reads SAVISQKPSRDICQRGTSLTIQCQVDSQVTMMFWYRQQPGQSLTLIATANQGSEATYESGFVIDKFPISRPNLTFSTLTVSNMSPEDSSIYLCSAGTGGGGEKLFFGSGTQLSVL.

This chain links TRBV20-1 with TRBJ2-3, with D perhaps matching TRBD2 (5 bases). V was pared by 4 bases and J by 6 bases, with 8 bases between. The CDR3 totals 11 residues. The V gene's germline CDR1 is DFQATT and CDR2 SNEGSKA (reference sequence). The CDR3 reads CSAKRGDTQYF. The CDR3 nucleotides read TGCAGTGCTAAGAGAGGGGATACGCAGTATTTT.